This is a list of T cell receptor beta chains from one sample in a study of T cells in Graves' hyperthyroidism and ophthalmopathy. One entry per CDR3 protein results from TCRdb running MiXCR on the multiplex PCR reads. The profile shows under 700,000 distinct CDR3 sequences, 40% to 55% of them singletons. Sequencing was carried out using peripheral blood or thyroid tissue (not recorded which). The receptor source for this set is a woman aged 18-29 years with Graves' hyperthyroidism. The CDR3 runs from the conserved cysteine through the conserved F or W. The D gene is left open where the match is weak. Size tells how often a clone was seen (once, few, many) or the class of an expanded clone, and some rows leave it out.

>NA|TRBV6-9|TRBJ1-5|NA
TGTGCCAGCAGTTTTCGAACCGGGGGCAATCAGCCCCAGCATTTT
CASSFRTGGNQPQHF
>NA|TRBV25-1|TRBJ1-2|TRBD1
TGTGCCTGTTTCCCCCGGGACAGCTATGGCTACACCTTC
CACFPRDSYGYTF
>NA|TRBV29-1|TRBJ2-3|NA
TGCAGCGTTGAAGCACAAGGGGTACTGGCAGATACGCAGTATTTT
CSVEAQGVLADTQYF
>few|TRBV20-1|TRBJ2-7|NA
TGCAGTGCTCCCTACTCCGGGACCGTCTACGAGCAGTACTTC
CSAPYSGTVYEQYF
>many|TRBV2|TRBJ1-5|NA
TGTGCCAGCAGCGACAGTCCCCAGCGTCCCCAGCATTTT
CASSDSPQRPQHF
>once|TRBV4-1|TRBJ1-2|TRBD1
TGCGCCAGCAGCCACCTGACAGGGGGCTCTGACTACACCTTC
CASSHLTGGSDYTF
>few|TRBV7-9|TRBJ2-5|TRBD1
TGTGCCAGCAGCTTAAATCAGGGGGCCCAAGAGACCCAGTACTTC
CASSLNQGAQETQYF
>few|TRBV7-2|TRBJ1-5|NA
TGTGCCAGCAGCCCCGGTTACGGGGGCCAGGTTCGACCCCAGCATTTT
CASSPGYGGQVRPQHF
>NA|TRBV24-1|TRBJ2-7|TRBD2
TGTGCCACCAGTGATTCCCAGGGGACTAGCGGGTGGACCTACGAGCAGTACTTC
CATSDSQGTSGWTYEQYF
>NA|TRBV2|TRBJ1-1|NA
TGTGCCAGCTACAGGGCCCGCGATATTGCTTTCTTT
CASYRARDIAFF
>few|TRBV6-6|TRBJ2-2|NA
TGTGCCAGCAGTTACCGGTGGACCGGGGAGCTGTTTTTT
CASSYRWTGELFF
>NA|TRBV7-9|TRBJ1-1|NA
TGTGCCAGCAGCTTCCCTCAGGGGCTAAACACTGAAGCTTTCTTT
CASSFPQGLNTEAFF
>many|TRBV29-1|TRBJ1-4|NA
TGCAGCGTTGAGGTGGGAGGAAGGGGTGTAGAAAAACTGTTTTTT
CSVEVGGRGVEKLFF
>few|TRBV19|TRBJ1-2|NA
TGTGCCAGTAGTATAGCAGCACAAGCCTATGGCTACACCTTC
CASSIAAQAYGYTF
>many|TRBV12-3/TRBV12-4|TRBJ1-2|NA
TGTGCCAGCAGTTTTGGGGGATATGGCTACACCTTC
CASSFGGYGYTF
>NA|TRBV29-1|TRBJ2-3|NA
TGCAGCGTTGCTGAGGGGAGCACAGATACGCAGTATTTT
CSVAEGSTDTQYF
>many|TRBV12-3/TRBV12-4|TRBJ2-7|NA
TGTGCCAGCAGTTTTCGGCGGGAGCAGTACTTC
CASSFRREQYF
>once|TRBV24-1|TRBJ2-5|NA
TGTGCCACCAGTGACTATGGACGGAGTTGGAAGACCCAGTACTTC
CATSDYGRSWKTQYF
>NA|TRBV25-1|TRBJ1-4|TRBD1
TGTGCCAGCAGCCCCGGGACAGGGTACGAAAAACTGTTTTTT
CASSPGTGYEKLFF
>many|TRBV7-9|TRBJ2-7|TRBD2
TGTGCCAGCAGAGGGACTAGCGGGAACGAGCAGTACTTC
CASRGTSGNEQYF
>many|TRBV2|TRBJ2-5|NA
TGTGCCAGCAGTGGGGCGGTCCAAGAGACCCAGTACTTC
CASSGAVQETQYF
>few|TRBV29-1|TRBJ1-2|NA
TGCAGCGTTGACAGGGGCGAAGGCTACACCTTC
CSVDRGEGYTF
>NA|TRBV25-1|TRBJ1-2|NA
TGTGCCAGCAGTACCTCGGCAGCCTATGGCTACACCTTC
CASSTSAAYGYTF
>few|TRBV7-2|TRBJ2-5|NA
TGCGCCAGCAGCCAAGAGAGGGATCGAGGGGAGACCCAGTACTTC
CASSQERDRGETQYF
>few|TRBV14|TRBJ1-2|NA
TGTGCCAGCAGCCCCGCAAAGGGGCCCTATGGCTACACCTTC
CASSPAKGPYGYTF
>NA|TRBV19|TRBJ1-2|NA
TGTGCCAGTAGTGCAAAATTAACCCAACGGGGCGGCCACACCTTC
CASSAKLTQRGGHTF
>many|TRBV7-2|TRBJ1-4|NA
TGTGCCAGCAGCTTACAGGGTCAACTGTTTTTT
CASSLQGQLFF
>few|TRBV12-3/TRBV12-4|TRBJ2-7|NA
TGTGCCAGCAGTTGGGGGGACTACGAGCAGTACTTC
CASSWGDYEQYF
>NA|TRBV13|TRBJ1-1|NA
TGTGCCAGCAGCTCGAGACAGGCCTCGTGGACTGAAGCTTTCTTT
CASSSRQASWTEAFF
>NA|TRBV5-6|TRBJ2-5|TRBD2
TGTGCCAGCAGCACCTCACTGGCGGGAGGGCCCGAGGGGACCCAGTACTTC
CASSTSLAGGPEGTQYF
>few|TRBV24-1|TRBJ2-6|NA
TGTGCCTGGAGTGTACCAGGGACTGGGGCCAACGTCCTGACTTTC
CAWSVPGTGANVLTF
>NA|TRBV15|TRBJ1-5|NA
TGTGCCGCCAGCAGCAACTGGGGATATCAGCCCCAGCATTTT
CAASSNWGYQPQHF
>NA|TRBV6-5|TRBJ1-5|NA
TGTGCCAGCAGTTACTACGCACAGGGAACGGTAGACCAGCCCCAGCATTTT
CASSYYAQGTVDQPQHF
>NA|TRBV6-2/TRBV6-3|TRBJ2-7|TRBD2
TGTGCCAGCAGTTCTTCTAGCGGGAGGTCGAACGGGCAGTACTTC
CASSSSSGRSNGQYF
>NA|TRBV29-1|TRBJ2-3|NA
TGCAGCGTTGAACAGGGTGGGACAGATACGCAGTATTTT
CSVEQGGTDTQYF
>NA|TRBV29-1|TRBJ2-7|TRBD2
TGCAGCGTTGTCGGAGGGCTAGCGGGACTCCACTACGAGCAGTACTTC
CSVVGGLAGLHYEQYF
>many|TRBV7-8|TRBJ1-5|NA
TGTGCCAGCAGCTCATCACTTCGGGGTCCTCAGCCCCAGCATTTT
CASSSSLRGPQPQHF
>few|TRBV20-1|TRBJ2-7|TRBD2
TGCAGTGCTTCACTAGCGGGATCCTACGAGCAGTACTTC
CSASLAGSYEQYF
>NA|TRBV10-3|TRBJ1-1|NA
TGTGCCATCAGTGGCTTAGGGATCCCTGAAGCCTTCTTT
CAISGLGIPEAFF
>NA|TRBV7-3|TRBJ1-3|NA
TGTGCCAGCAGCGCAGATAGAGGACCTATCTCTGGAAACACCATATATTTT
CASSADRGPISGNTIYF
>NA|TRBV2|TRBJ2-7|TRBD1
TGTGCCAGCAGCGGACAGGGGGACTACGAGCAGTACTTC
CASSGQGDYEQYF
>NA|TRBV12-3/TRBV12-4|TRBJ1-3|NA
TGTGCCAGCGTCGCGGGTACTGGAAACACCATATATTTT
CASVAGTGNTIYF
>many|TRBV5-1|TRBJ1-4|NA
TGCGCCAGCAGGGAGGGCAGGGCAGATGAAAAACTGTTTTTT
CASREGRADEKLFF
>NA|TRBV10-3|TRBJ1-1|NA
TGTGCCATCTGTGAGTCAAGAGGAGCCACTGAAGCTTTCTTT
CAICESRGATEAFF
>few|TRBV5-1|TRBJ1-3|NA
TGCGCCAGCAGCTTGGGTGCCGCCCCAGGAAACACCATATATTTT
CASSLGAAPGNTIYF
>once|TRBV7-9|TRBJ1-3|NA
TGTGCCAGCAGCTTTTCTGGGACAAGTGGAAACACCATATATTTT
CASSFSGTSGNTIYF
>NA|TRBV11-1|TRBJ1-2|NA
TGTGCCAGCAGCTTAACGAACAGGGCTAACTATGGCTACACCTTC
CASSLTNRANYGYTF
>few|TRBV5-1|TRBJ1-1|NA
TGCGCCAGCAGCACCGACAGCTATAACACTGAAGCTTTCTTT
CASSTDSYNTEAFF
>NA|TRBV25-1|TRBJ1-2|NA
TGTGCCAGCACCAACCTCGGCTATGGCTACACCTTC
CASTNLGYGYTF
>NA|TRBV7-9|TRBJ1-2|NA
TGTGCCAGCAGCTCCGACCTTGGCTACACCTTC
CASSSDLGYTF
>many|TRBV9|TRBJ1-2|TRBD1
TGTGCCAGCAGCGTGGGACAGGGGGCGCTTGGCTACACCTTC
CASSVGQGALGYTF
>NA|TRBV7-2|TRBJ2-7|TRBD2
TGCGCCAGCAGCCTCGGGACTAGCGGGGAGGGAGGGGAGCAGTACTTC
CASSLGTSGEGGEQYF
>many|TRBV4-2|TRBJ1-1|NA
TGTGCCAGCAGCCAAGGTCACGGACCGGTCACTGAAGCTTTCTTT
CASSQGHGPVTEAFF